This passage covers 18 T cell receptor beta chains from one sample sequenced in a study of blood T cell repertoires in COVID-19. The protocol was immunoSEQ multiplex PCR, while the TCRdb copy is restricted to in-frame clones and leaves out a portion. This table holds roughly 280,000 clones, 80% to 95% found once. The sample was PBMCs or T cells enriched from blood (not recorded which). The origin of the receptors is a man aged 35 to 55 who had been exposed to COVID-19.

The rearrangement uses TRBV5-1 and TRBJ1-2, with D unclear. The germline V and J ends were trimmed by 0 bases and 4 bases, with 7 bases remaining between them. CDR1 and CDR2 from the germline V gene are SGHRS and YFSETQ. This CDR3 is 13 amino acids long. CDR3 residues: CASSLVAGYGYTF. The CDR3 region has the DNA TGCGCCAGCAGCTTGGTTGCAGGCTATGGCTACACCTTC.

This chain connects TRBV5-1 to TRBJ2-7; a possible D gene is TRBD1 (5 bases). Deletions cut 0 bases from V and 2 bases from J, with 9 bases between. The CDR3 spans 14 residues. CDR1 and CDR2 (germline): SGHRS, YFSETQ. CDR3 nucleotides: TGCGCCAGCAGCTTGGAGGGCAGGGCCTACGAGCAGTACTTC. It codes for CASSLEGRAYEQYF. The whole variable domain, filled in from reference TRBV5-1 and TRBJ2-7, reads KAGVTQTPRYLIKTRGQQVTLSCSPISGHRSVSWYQQTPGQGLQFLFEYFSETQRNKGNFPGRFSGRQFSNSRSEMNVSTLELGDSALYLCASSLEGRAYEQYFGPGTRLTVT.

A note on this clone: The same CDR3 arises from other DNA sequences in this sample as well. The V call is TRBV27, the J call TRBJ2-1, with D tentatively TRBD2 (5 bases). Germline CDR1 and CDR2: MNHEY and SMNVEV (reference sequence). Trimming took 2 bases from V and 8 from J, leaving 7 bases between them. The CDR3 is 12 residues long. CDR3 region: CASSLIGDEQFF. CDR3 DNA sequence: TGTGCCAGCAGTTTAATCGGGGATGAGCAGTTCTTC.

The chain uses TRBV27 and TRBJ1-2; D not certain. This CDR3 comprises 12 residues. Germline CDR1 is MNHEY and CDR2 is SMNVEV (reference sequence). V lost 0 bases to trimming and J lost 6 bases, with 5 bases between them. The CDR3 region is CASSLSRNGYTF. The CDR3 nucleotides are TGTGCCAGCAGTTTATCGCGGAATGGCTACACCTTC.

The CDR3 DNA reads TGTGCCAGCAGCTTAGTCCCAGTTCCATCGGATACGCAGTATTTT. Translated, it gives CASSLVPVPSDTQYF. This chain joins TRBV7-2 and TRBJ2-3; D gene unclear. There are 15 residues in the CDR3. Germline CDR1 and CDR2: SGHTA and FQGNSA. V lost 1 base to trimming and J lost 6 bases, with 14 bases between them. Together with reference TRBV7-2 and TRBJ2-3, the CDR3 gives the full variable domain: GAGVSQSPSNKVTEKGKDVELRCDPISGHTALYWYRQSLGQGLEFLIYFQGNSAPDKSGLPSDRFSAERTGGSVSTLTIQRTQQEDSAVYLCASSLVPVPSDTQYFGPGTRLTVL.

The genes are TRBV7-8 and TRBJ2-1; tentative D call: TRBD1 (5 bases). The CDR3 sequence is 14 residues long. Trimming stripped 9 bases from V and 6 bases from J, with 18 bases between. Germline CDR1 and CDR2: SGHVS and FQNEAQ. The CDR3: CASYRSRVGNEQFF. The CDR3, as DNA: TGTGCCAGTTACCGGTCCAGGGTGGGCAATGAGCAGTTCTTC.

The rearrangement joins TRBV5-6 to TRBJ2-2; D possibly corresponds to TRBD2 (5 bases). Germline CDR1 SGHDT, CDR2 YYEEEE. V was pared by 7 bases and J by 7 bases, with 8 bases between. This CDR3 has 11 amino acids. Written as DNA, the CDR3 is TGTGCCAGCGGCGACTACGGGGAGCTGTTTTTT. Protein sequence: CASGDYGELFF.

This chain links TRBV9 with TRBJ1-5, with 7 bases that match TRBD1. CDR1 is SGDLS and CDR2 is YYNGEE in the germline V gene. This CDR3 has 14 amino acids. The V segment lost 3 bases and the J segment 7 bases; nucleotides outside the gene matches: 7. DNA for the CDR3: TGTGCCAGCAGCGCGACAGGGAGTTGGCAGCCCCAGCATTTT. It yields the protein CASSATGSWQPQHF.

In DNA form, the CDR3 reads TGTGCCAGCAGTTCGGACAGGGGGGGAGACACCGGGGAGCTGTTTTTT. It is translated as CASSSDRGGDTGELFF. The chain recombines TRBV28 with TRBJ2-2, with 10 bases that match TRBD1. CDR1 is MDHEN, CDR2 SYDVKM, per germline. Trimming cost V 4 bases and J 3 bases; bases outside gene matches: 5. The CDR3 totals 16 residues.

The rearrangement links TRBV9 to TRBJ1-3, with TRBD1 matching over 10 bases. CDR1 SGDLS and CDR2 YYNGEE come from the germline V gene. The CDR3 contains 17 residues. Trimming removed 0 bases from V and 4 bases from J; junction bases left unmatched: 7. CDR3 loop: CASSVGPLTGGGNTIYF. For the CDR3, the DNA is TGTGCCAGCAGCGTAGGCCCCTTGACAGGGGGCGGAAACACCATATATTTT.

The CDR3 loop is CASSQRTSGSGLGDTQYF. In nucleotides, the CDR3 is TGTGCCAGCAGCCAACGGACTAGCGGGAGTGGTCTGGGAGATACGCAGTATTTT. V usage is TRBV3-1 (or the pseudogene TRBV3-2) and J usage is TRBJ2-3; 13 bases are shared with TRBD2. The CDR3 extends over 18 amino acids. The V segment lost 2 bases and the J segment 5 bases; nucleotides outside the gene matches: 10. Germline lookup yields CDR1 LGHDT and CDR2 YNNKEL (reference sequence).

This clone was seen a single time. The chain combines TRBV30 with TRBJ2-1; a possible D gene is TRBD2 (5 bases). V lost 1 base and J 4 bases, leaving 11 bases between the germline ends. CDR3 length: 14 amino acids. The germline gives CDR1 GTSNPN, CDR2 SVGIG (reference sequence). This chain's CDR3 is CAWSGPGWYNEQFF. The CDR3 DNA is TGTGCCTGGAGTGGACCGGGATGGTACAATGAGCAGTTCTTC. Drawing the rest from reference TRBV30 and TRBJ2-1, the complete variable domain is SQTIHQWPATLVQPVGSPLSLECTVEGTSNPNLYWYRQAAGRGLQLLFYSVGIGQISSEVPQNLSASRPQDRQFILSSKKLLLSDSGFYLCAWSGPGWYNEQFFGPGTRLTVL.

This clone came up once. This sequence joins TRBV18 and TRBJ1-1, with D perhaps TRBD1 (5 bases). The germline V gene has CDR1 KGHSH and CDR2 LQKENI. Trimming stripped 3 bases from V and 5 bases from J, with 13 bases between. The CDR3 spans 14 residues. The CDR3 bases are TGTGCCAGCTCACCGTCGACCCAGGGAACTGAAGCTTTCTTT. As protein: CASSPSTQGTEAFF.

The CDR3 protein is CASAPGRGFSGNTIYF. As DNA, the CDR3 is TGTGCTAGTGCCCCCGGCAGGGGATTCTCTGGAAACACCATATATTTT. The gene calls are TRBV12-5 and TRBJ1-3; a weak D match, TRBD1 (6 bases). Germline V CDR1 and CDR2: LGHNT, FRNRAP. This CDR3 contains 16 residues. With 7 bases removed from V and 0 bases from J, the gap between germline ends came to 16 bases.

V usage is TRBV30 and J usage is TRBJ2-7; D is possibly TRBD2 (6 bases). V lost 3 bases and J 7 bases, leaving 19 bases between the germline ends. CDR1 is GTSNPN and CDR2 is SVGIG in the germline V gene (reference sequence). The CDR3 runs 14 residues. The chain's CDR3 is CAWSAGWAGSEQYF. The CDR3 bases are TGTGCCTGGAGCGCTGGGTGGGCGGGGTCAGAGCAGTACTTC.

The V and J genes are TRBV7-9 and TRBJ2-3; D gene unclear. The CDR3 covers 15 residues. Germline V lookup: CDR1 SEHNR, CDR2 FQNEAQ (reference sequence). V lost 5 bases, J lost 2 bases, and 14 bases lay in between. This CDR3 is CASSEVQSITDTQYF. The CDR3 DNA is TGTGCCAGCAGCGAGGTGCAGAGCATCACAGATACGCAGTATTTT.

The chain links TRBV5-1 to TRBJ2-1; the match to TRBD2 covers 12 bases. The J segment lost 7 bases and the V segment lost 3 bases, leaving 11 bases of the junction unmatched. The CDR3 totals 17 residues. Looked up from germline, CDR1 is SGHRS and CDR2 is YFSETQ. The CDR3 sequence is CASSYRLAGDQDNEQFF. The CDR3 DNA is TGCGCCAGCAGCTATCGACTAGCGGGAGACCAGGATAATGAGCAGTTCTTC.

The chain carries TRBV30 and TRBJ1-2; D is ambiguous. Germline-derived CDR1 and CDR2 are GTSNPN and SVGIG (reference sequence). Trimming took 1 base from V and 4 from J, leaving 7 bases between them. This CDR3 region has 12 residues. CDR3 residues: CAWSGRVYGYTF. In DNA, the CDR3 is TGTGCCTGGAGTGGCCGGGTCTATGGCTACACCTTC.